Sequencing of this TCR beta chain was carried out in a study of cytomegalovirus exposure and HLA in healthy donors. This CDR3 contains 15 residues. The V gene's germline CDR1 is MGHDK and CDR2 SYGVNS. Trimming cost V 4 bases and J 5 bases, with 12 bases left between them. Primers included in the PCR were 60 Vbeta and 13 Jbeta primers. The protocol was immunoSEQ multiplex PCR, while the TCRdb copy is restricted to in-frame clones and leaves out a portion. Of about 77,000 clones listed, about three quarters are singletons. The V gene is TRBV25-1, the J gene TRBJ1-6; D is possibly TRBD1 (5 bases). This clonotype was obtained from a man aged 40-49 years in good health and CMV-seronegative. Source material: PBMCs. CDR3 amino acids: CASSGIGHDNSPLHF. The CDR3 bases are TGTGCCAGCAGTGGGATTGGACACGATAATTCACCCCTCCACTTT.